Listed below are T cell receptor beta chains from one sample, sequenced in a study of blood T cell repertoires in COVID-19. Profiled with immunoSEQ multiplex PCR; TCRdb holds only in-frame clones, not every one. The sample contains roughly 120,000 clones, over 80% of which appear only once. Sequenced input: peripheral blood. These receptors were obtained from a young man with acute or convalescent COVID-19. CDR3s include the opening cysteine and the closing phenylalanine or tryptophan.

j_call v_call cdr3_aa
TRBJ1-2 TRBV29-1 CSVDGGHYNYGYTF
TRBJ1-3 TRBV9 CASSVGPSSGNTIYF
TRBJ2-1 TRBV7-2 CASSLGPPRESYNEQFF
TRBJ2-1 TRBV6-5 CASTQVRETYNEQFF
TRBJ2-5 TRBV2 CASSEGTSLGETQYF
TRBJ2-7 TRBV12-3/TRBV12-4 CATRGQGDEQYF
TRBJ1-2 TRBV9 CASSPRPGQAYGYTF
TRBJ2-7 TRBV6-2/TRBV6-3 CASSHSPFLTDEQYF
TRBJ1-5 TRBV28 CASRILSQPQHF
TRBJ1-2 TRBV6-1 CASSEQGGYGYTF
TRBJ1-2 TRBV29-1 CSVVFSGQGSGYTF
TRBJ1-2 TRBV19 CASSMKGGASFNYGYTF
TRBJ1-6 TRBV18 CASSPGTGASNSPLHF
TRBJ2-7 TRBV5-1 CASSFGTGGHYEQYF
TRBJ2-7 TRBV11-2 CASKVPGGGHEQYF
TRBJ2-4 TRBV14 CASSQVHEGASLAKNIQYF
TRBJ1-5 TRBV12-3/TRBV12-4 CASRKRGPQHF
TRBJ2-1 TRBV3-1/TRBV3-2 CASSHPIDLGNEQFF
TRBJ1-1 TRBV6-5 CASLGQGAEAFF
TRBJ1-1 TRBV7-2 CASSLDADRAEAFF
TRBJ1-4 TRBV27 CASSLTRLQGVVGEKLFF
TRBJ1-3 TRBV2 CASSETVASGNTIYF
TRBJ2-3 TRBV7-3 CASSLKASGPTDTQYF